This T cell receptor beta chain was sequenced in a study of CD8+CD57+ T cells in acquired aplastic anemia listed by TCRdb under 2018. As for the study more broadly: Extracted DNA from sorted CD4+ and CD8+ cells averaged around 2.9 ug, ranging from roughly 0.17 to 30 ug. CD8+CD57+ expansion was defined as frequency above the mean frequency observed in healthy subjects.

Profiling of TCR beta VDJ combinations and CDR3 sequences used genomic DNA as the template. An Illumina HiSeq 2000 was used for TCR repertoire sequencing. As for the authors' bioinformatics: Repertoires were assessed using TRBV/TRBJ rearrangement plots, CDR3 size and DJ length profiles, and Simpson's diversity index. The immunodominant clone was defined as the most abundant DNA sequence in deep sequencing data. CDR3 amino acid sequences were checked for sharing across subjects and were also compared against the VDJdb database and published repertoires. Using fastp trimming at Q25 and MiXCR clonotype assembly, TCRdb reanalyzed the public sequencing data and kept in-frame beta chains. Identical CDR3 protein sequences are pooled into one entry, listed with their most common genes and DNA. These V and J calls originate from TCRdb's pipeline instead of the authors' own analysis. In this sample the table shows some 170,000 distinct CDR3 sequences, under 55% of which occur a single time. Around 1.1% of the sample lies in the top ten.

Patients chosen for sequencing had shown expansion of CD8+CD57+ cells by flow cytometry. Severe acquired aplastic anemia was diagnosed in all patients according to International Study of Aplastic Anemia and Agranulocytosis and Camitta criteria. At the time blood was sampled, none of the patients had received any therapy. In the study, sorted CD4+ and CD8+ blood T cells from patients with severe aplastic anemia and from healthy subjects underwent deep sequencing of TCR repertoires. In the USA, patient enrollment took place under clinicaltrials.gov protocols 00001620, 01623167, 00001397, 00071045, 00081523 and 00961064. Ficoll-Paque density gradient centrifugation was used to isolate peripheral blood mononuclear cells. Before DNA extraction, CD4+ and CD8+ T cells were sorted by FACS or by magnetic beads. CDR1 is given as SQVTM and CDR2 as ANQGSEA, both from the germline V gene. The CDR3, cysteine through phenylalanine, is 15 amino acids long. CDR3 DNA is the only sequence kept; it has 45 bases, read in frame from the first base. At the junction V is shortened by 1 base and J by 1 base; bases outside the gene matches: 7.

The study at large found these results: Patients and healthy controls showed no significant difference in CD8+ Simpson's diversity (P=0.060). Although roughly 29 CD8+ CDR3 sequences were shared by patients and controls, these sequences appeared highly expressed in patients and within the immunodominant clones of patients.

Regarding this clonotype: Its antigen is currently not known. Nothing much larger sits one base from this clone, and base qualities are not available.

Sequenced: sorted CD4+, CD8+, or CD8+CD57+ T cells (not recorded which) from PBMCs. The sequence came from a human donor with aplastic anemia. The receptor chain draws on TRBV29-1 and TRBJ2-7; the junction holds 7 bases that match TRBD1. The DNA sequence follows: TGCAGCGTTGAAGGGGGGACAGCCTCTTCCTACGAGCAGTACTTC. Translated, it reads CSVEGGTASSYEQYF.